A selection of T cell receptor beta chains follows, all from one sample in a study of Ad26.COV2.S vaccination and SARS-CoV-2 variants. Clones were sequenced by immunoSEQ multiplex PCR, and TCRdb holds only the in-frame ones, with some missing. The table records approximately 500,000 clones, around 90% of them present only once. Sequencing used peripheral blood, obtained in a trial of Ad26.COV2.S vaccine versus placebo. These receptors all stem from a person between 18 and 65 years old who received the Ad26.COV2.S COVID-19 vaccine or a placebo. Both conserved end residues are part of each CDR3. Fields, in order: clone size, J gene, V gene, D gene, CDR3 length, CDR3 protein, CDR3 DNA. A D gene is named only where the DNA matches it firmly. Clone size is shown for a subset of rows, as once, few, many or a class of expanded clone.

clone size: -; J gene: TRBJ1-1; V gene: TRBV28; D gene: -; CDR3 length: 13; CDR3 protein: CASSPGAGTEAFF; CDR3 DNA: TGTGCCAGCAGCCCGGGCGCCGGCACTGAAGCTTTCTTT
clone size: few; J gene: TRBJ2-3; V gene: TRBV9; D gene: TRBD2; CDR3 length: 15; CDR3 protein: CASSPGTSGGDTQYF; CDR3 DNA: TGTGCCAGCAGCCCGGGGACTAGCGGGGGGGATACGCAGTATTTT
clone size: -; J gene: TRBJ2-7; V gene: TRBV19; D gene: -; CDR3 length: 14; CDR3 protein: CASNPGPPSYEQYF; CDR3 DNA: TGTGCCAGTAACCCAGGGCCCCCTTCCTACGAGCAGTACTTC
clone size: once; J gene: TRBJ2-5; V gene: TRBV30; D gene: -; CDR3 length: 13; CDR3 protein: CAWRWGIRETQYF; CDR3 DNA: TGTGCCTGGAGGTGGGGGATCCGGGAGACCCAGTACTTC
clone size: -; J gene: TRBJ2-1; V gene: TRBV2; D gene: -; CDR3 length: 12; CDR3 protein: CASSDRIGEQFF; CDR3 DNA: TGTGCCAGCAGTGATCGGATTGGTGAGCAGTTCTTC
clone size: -; J gene: TRBJ1-5; V gene: TRBV18; D gene: -; CDR3 length: 14; CDR3 protein: CASSPQVPNQPQHF; CDR3 DNA: TGTGCCAGCTCACCACAGGTACCCAATCAGCCCCAGCATTTT
clone size: -; J gene: TRBJ2-7; V gene: TRBV27; D gene: -; CDR3 length: 16; CDR3 protein: CASSPNPGDGEYEQYF; CDR3 DNA: TGTGCCAGCAGTCCTAATCCGGGGGATGGGGAGTACGAGCAGTACTTC
clone size: -; J gene: TRBJ2-2; V gene: TRBV6-5; D gene: TRBD1; CDR3 length: 15; CDR3 protein: CASSWTGRNTGELFF; CDR3 DNA: TGTGCCAGCAGTTGGACAGGGAGGAACACCGGGGAGCTGTTTTTT
clone size: -; J gene: TRBJ1-1; V gene: TRBV7-2; D gene: TRBD1; CDR3 length: 14; CDR3 protein: CASSLSTGGPQAFF; CDR3 DNA: TGTGCCAGCAGCTTATCAACAGGGGGTCCTCAAGCTTTCTTT
clone size: -; J gene: TRBJ2-1; V gene: TRBV7-3; D gene: TRBD2; CDR3 length: 16; CDR3 protein: CASSPGLAGSYNEQFF; CDR3 DNA: TGTGCCAGCAGTCCGGGACTAGCGGGATCCTACAATGAGCAGTTCTTC
clone size: -; J gene: TRBJ2-5; V gene: TRBV28; D gene: -; CDR3 length: 11; CDR3 protein: CASSRPGTQYF; CDR3 DNA: TGTGCCAGCAGTCGACCCGGGACCCAGTACTTC
clone size: -; J gene: TRBJ1-1; V gene: TRBV5-1; D gene: -; CDR3 length: 14; CDR3 protein: CASSPGPPDTEAFF; CDR3 DNA: TGCGCCAGCAGCCCGGGGCCCCCGGACACTGAAGCTTTCTTT
clone size: -; J gene: TRBJ2-1; V gene: TRBV9; D gene: TRBD2; CDR3 length: 14; CDR3 protein: CASSKVAGAGEQFF; CDR3 DNA: TGTGCCAGCAGCAAGGTAGCGGGAGCAGGTGAGCAGTTCTTC
clone size: -; J gene: TRBJ2-4; V gene: TRBV7-2; D gene: -; CDR3 length: 12; CDR3 protein: CASSPLGGIQYF; CDR3 DNA: TGTGCCAGCAGCCCCCTTGGGGGCATTCAGTACTTC
clone size: -; J gene: TRBJ1-3; V gene: TRBV30; D gene: TRBD1; CDR3 length: 13; CDR3 protein: CAWRTGGGNTIYF; CDR3 DNA: TGTGCCTGGCGGACAGGGGGAGGAAACACCATATATTTT
clone size: -; J gene: TRBJ2-3; V gene: TRBV19; D gene: -; CDR3 length: 14; CDR3 protein: CASNFEGGTDTQYF; CDR3 DNA: TGTGCCAGTAATTTCGAAGGGGGAACAGATACGCAGTATTTT
clone size: -; J gene: TRBJ2-1; V gene: TRBV7-2; D gene: -; CDR3 length: 15; CDR3 protein: CASSLQGDRGNEQFF; CDR3 DNA: TGTGCCAGCAGCTTACAGGGCGATAGGGGGAATGAGCAGTTCTTC
clone size: -; J gene: TRBJ2-2; V gene: TRBV19; D gene: TRBD2; CDR3 length: 17; CDR3 protein: CASITVPGLALPGELFF; CDR3 DNA: TGTGCCAGTATTACGGTTCCGGGACTAGCTCTTCCCGGGGAGCTGTTTTTT